This is a list of T cell receptor beta chains from one sample in a study of T cell responses to AZD1222 COVID-19 vaccine. Sequenced by immunoSEQ multiplex PCR; TCRdb stores in-frame clones only, minus some. The sample includes some 99,000 clones, around nine tenths of them seen just once. Specimen: peripheral blood, collected on day 0 of AZD1222 vaccination. These receptors were obtained from an adult in good health. Each CDR3 is given with its conserved first and last residue. D genes are given only for firm matches. Size is stated for part of the rows, as once, few or many counts, or as a class when the clone is expanded.

size | J | D | V | DNA | CDR3
- | TRBJ2-5 | - | TRBV27 | TGTGCCAGCAGTTTATATGGGTTACAAGAGACCCAGTACTTC | CASSLYGLQETQYF
- | TRBJ1-3 | TRBD1 | TRBV6-5 | TGTGCCAGCAGTTACTCGGGACAGGCTGGAAACACCATATATTTT | CASSYSGQAGNTIYF
- | TRBJ2-3 | - | TRBV11-3 | TGTGCCAGCAGCTTATTTGGTGTCTCAGATACGCAGTATTTT | CASSLFGVSDTQYF
once | TRBJ2-7 | TRBD1 | TRBV30 | TGTGCCTTAACAGGGGCCTACGAGCAGTACTTC | CALTGAYEQYF
- | TRBJ2-5 | TRBD1 | TRBV6-5 | TGTGCCAGCAGTTTGGACAGGGTATACCAAGAGACCCAGTACTTC | CASSLDRVYQETQYF
- | TRBJ2-5 | TRBD1 | TRBV30 | TGTGCCTGGGGACAGGGGGCAATCGGCGGGGAGACCCAGTACTTC | CAWGQGAIGGETQYF
- | TRBJ2-7 | TRBD1 | TRBV28 | TGTGCCAGCAGGGAGACAGGGGGCGCCCACGAGCAGTACTTC | CASRETGGAHEQYF
- | TRBJ1-2 | TRBD1 | TRBV30 | TGTGCCTGGAGTGTAGGGACAGGGAGAACCCTCTATGGCTACACCTTC | CAWSVGTGRTLYGYTF
- | TRBJ2-1 | TRBD2 | TRBV20-1 | TGCAGTGCTAGTTTTGGACTAGCGGGAGGCAATGAGCAGTTCTTC | CSASFGLAGGNEQFF
- | TRBJ1-2 | TRBD1 | TRBV5-1 | TGCGCCAGCAGCTTGGTTGGGACAGGGACCTATGGCTACACCTTC | CASSLVGTGTYGYTF
once | TRBJ2-4 | TRBD1 | TRBV7-9 | TGTGCCAGCAGCCTTGGGGACAGGGGGATTGAAAACATTCAGTACTTC | CASSLGDRGIENIQYF
- | TRBJ1-1 | - | TRBV20-1 | TGCAGTGCTAGTATGGCGAACACTGAAGCTTTCTTT | CSASMANTEAFF
- | TRBJ2-1 | TRBD1 | TRBV2 | TGTGCCAGCAGCGAAGGGCAGGGGGCTGGGAATGAGCAGTTCTTC | CASSEGQGAGNEQFF
few | TRBJ2-1 | - | TRBV7-9 | TGTGCCAGCAGTGACGGGATAAGAAATGAGCAGTTCTTC | CASSDGIRNEQFF
- | TRBJ2-3 | - | TRBV7-8 | TGTGCCAGCAGCTTAGTGGGGGCCCAGGGCACAGATACGCAGTATTTT | CASSLVGAQGTDTQYF
- | TRBJ2-7 | TRBD1 | TRBV7-6 | TGTGCCAGCAGCCCATATTCCGGGACAGGGGGCCGCGAGCAGTACTTC | CASSPYSGTGGREQYF
- | TRBJ1-1 | - | TRBV11-3 | TGTGCCAGCAGCTTAGATGGGTCGAACACTGAAGCTTTCTTT | CASSLDGSNTEAFF
- | TRBJ2-7 | - | TRBV5-1 | TGCGCCAGCAGCCCAGGGCGGGCCGAGCAGTACTTC | CASSPGRAEQYF
- | TRBJ2-3 | - | TRBV5-4 | TGTGCCAGCAGCACCGAGGGGCTTTTAGATACGCAGTATTTT | CASSTEGLLDTQYF
few | TRBJ2-2 | TRBD2 | TRBV9 | TGTGCCAGCAGCGTAGGGACTAGCGGGAGGAACACCGGGGAGCTGTTTTTT | CASSVGTSGRNTGELFF
- | TRBJ2-2 | - | TRBV5-4 | TGTGCCAGCAGCTCACAAATGAGGGTAGACACCGGGGAGCTGTTTTTT | CASSSQMRVDTGELFF
- | TRBJ1-2 | - | TRBV6-5 | TGTGCCAGCAGTTACGGAGGGGAGATTCGGGATGGCTACACCTTC | CASSYGGEIRDGYTF
- | TRBJ2-1 | - | TRBV7-9 | TGTGCCAGCAGCCCCGGTTTCAATGAGCAGTTCTTC | CASSPGFNEQFF
- | TRBJ1-4 | - | TRBV30 | TGTGCCTGGAGTGTCCATCGGAAACCGGGAGAAAAACTGTTTTTT | CAWSVHRKPGEKLFF
- | TRBJ2-7 | - | TRBV5-6 | TGTGCCAGCAGCTTGGGAATGGACCCCCACGAGCAGTACTTC | CASSLGMDPHEQYF